These 23 T cell receptor beta chains share one sample of origin, sequenced in a study of blood T cell repertoires in COVID-19. The table came from immunoSEQ multiplex PCR; TCRdb's copy has only in-frame clones and leaves some out. This sample yields 200,000 to 300,000 clones, of which 81% are seen a single time; 6% to 8% belongs to the top ten. Sequencing input: peripheral blood. These receptors were taken from a woman at least 80 years old with COVID-19, enrolled during active disease.

This sequence joins TRBV6-2 or TRBV6-3 and TRBJ1-2, with 9 bases lining up with TRBD1. The CDR3 has 14 amino acids. With 2 bases clipped from V and 2 bases from J, the junction kept 0 bases outside the gene matches. Germline V gene lookup returns CDR1 MNHEY and CDR2 SVGEGT. In DNA, the CDR3 is TGTGCCAGCAGTTACGGGACAGGGAACTATGGCTACACCTTC. Encoded protein: CASSYGTGNYGYTF.

For the CDR3, the DNA is TGTGCCAGCAGTTTAGGGAGGGAACTGTTTTTT. Protein sequence: CASSLGRELFF. The chain recombines TRBV28 with TRBJ1-4; D unclear. The germline V gene has CDR1 MDHEN and CDR2 SYDVKM. Trimming removed 2 bases from V and 12 bases from J, with 7 bases in between. The CDR3 length is 11 residues.

The chain carries TRBV4-1 and TRBJ1-2, with D possibly matching TRBD1 (6 bases). This CDR3 comprises 17 residues. Between the trimmed V and J ends, which lost 0 bases and 5 bases, there was a span of 19 bases. CDR1 is MGHRA and CDR2 is YSYEKL in the germline V gene. CDR3 sequence: CASSQEIPGALSYGYTF. In nucleotides, the CDR3 is TGCGCCAGCAGCCAAGAAATCCCAGGGGCTTTATCTTATGGCTACACCTTC.

The V call is TRBV6-2 or TRBV6-3, the J call TRBJ1-2, with TRBD1 matching over 7 bases. V gave up 2 bases and J gave up 0 bases; unmatched junction bases: 6. The CDR3 is 16 amino acids. Germline loops: CDR1 MNHEY, CDR2 SVGEGT. The CDR3 DNA reads as TGTGCCAGCAGTTACCCGGGACAGAGAGCTAACTATGGCTACACCTTC. Its protein is CASSYPGQRANYGYTF.

The J gene is TRBJ2-1, the V gene TRBV2; 9 bases fit TRBD2. Germline trimming cut 3 bases from V and 9 bases from J; bases unmatched to any gene: 9. The CDR3 has 15 residues. The germline CDR1 and CDR2 sequences are SNHLY and FYNNEI. Here the CDR3 reads CASSDWASGNGEQFF. As DNA, the CDR3 is TGTGCCAGCAGTGACTGGGCTAGCGGGAACGGTGAGCAGTTCTTC.

The chain employs TRBV28 and TRBJ1-2; D is undetermined. Germline CDR1 is MDHEN and CDR2 is SYDVKM. Trimming shortened V by 5 bases and J by 3 bases, and 10 bases separated the two germline ends. The CDR3 is 13 residues long. The CDR3 sequence: CASSTEIYYGYTF. For the CDR3, the DNA is TGTGCCAGCAGTACAGAAATATACTATGGCTACACCTTC.

The rearrangement links TRBV6-5 to TRBJ1-1; unclear D gene. Trimming removed 0 bases at V and 7 bases at J, with 9 bases between. Germline CDR1 MNHEY, CDR2 SVGAGI. This CDR3 contains 13 residues. CDR3 amino acids: CASSYSGSSEAFF. CDR3 DNA sequence: TGTGCCAGCAGTTACTCTGGTTCCAGTGAAGCTTTCTTT.

The rearrangement uses TRBV7-9 and TRBJ2-5; 14 nucleotides align to TRBD2. Unmatched junction bases numbered 1, after V lost 2 bases and J lost 2 bases. Germline values: CDR1 SEHNR, CDR2 FQNEAQ (reference sequence). The CDR3 spans 16 residues. Here the CDR3 reads CASSLRLAGGQETQYF. The CDR3 DNA reads as TGTGCCAGCAGCTTACGACTAGCGGGAGGGCAAGAGACCCAGTACTTC.

The genes are TRBV5-6 and TRBJ1-1; no clear D gene. V was trimmed by 0 bases and J by 0 bases, leaving 12 bases between them. CDR1 and CDR2 from the germline V gene are SGHDT and YYEEEE. This CDR3 has 16 residues. The CDR3 nucleotides are TGTGCCAGCAGCTTGGTACTAACCTCCATGAACACTGAAGCTTTCTTT. Its protein is CASSLVLTSMNTEAFF.

The rearrangement uses TRBV6-5 and TRBJ1-1, with 9 bases aligning to TRBD1. The CDR3 contains 14 residues. V was clipped by 5 bases and J by 6 bases; unmatched bases: 7. Germline CDR1 is MNHEY and CDR2 is SVGAGI. DNA of the CDR3: TGTGCCAGCAGTCGTCCGGGACAGGGCTCTGAAGCTTTCTTT. Amino acid sequence: CASSRPGQGSEAFF.

This rearrangement joins TRBV10-1 to TRBJ2-3; D is possibly TRBD2 (6 bases). Trimming took 3 bases from V and 2 from J, leaving 15 bases between them. Germline CDR1 reads WNHNN; CDR2 reads SYGVQD (reference sequence). CDR3 length equals 16 residues. As DNA, the CDR3 is TGCGCCAGCAGTGACCCTCTGCGGGGAGCCACAGATACGCAGTATTTT. Its translation is CASSDPLRGATDTQYF.

The genes are TRBV28 and TRBJ2-1; TRBD2 aligns across 11 bases. J gave up 5 bases and V 4 bases, and 7 bases lay outside the gene matches. This CDR3 contains 16 residues. The V gene's germline CDR1 is MDHEN and CDR2 SYDVKM. CDR3 sequence (DNA): TGTGCCAGCAGTTCGCCGACTAGCGGGATGAACAATGAGCAGTTCTTC. Translating it yields CASSSPTSGMNNEQFF. The full variable domain, its missing parts supplied by reference TRBV28 and TRBJ2-1, is DVKVTQSSRYLVKRTGEKVFLECVQDMDHENMFWYRQDPGLGLRLIYFSYDVKMKEKGDIPEGYSVSREKKERFSLILESASTNQTSMYLCASSSPTSGMNNEQFFGPGTRLTVL.

The rearrangement uses TRBV30 and TRBJ1-2; the D is unclear. This CDR3 has 15 residues. Trimming took off 5 bases at V and 3 bases at J, with 19 bases between the two ends. Germline V gene lookup returns CDR1 GTSNPN and CDR2 SVGIG (reference sequence). The DNA for the CDR3 is TGTGCCTGGCGGGCTTACACTAGGGTATACTATGGCTACACCTTC. Translated: CAWRAYTRVYYGYTF.

The sample holds a few counts of this clone. This chain connects TRBV7-3 to TRBJ2-5, with TRBD2 identical over 7 bases. The CDR3 has 14 amino acids. Germline V CDR1 and CDR2: SGHTA, FQGTGA. V gave up 5 bases and J gave up 4 bases; unmatched junction bases: 7. In DNA form, the CDR3 reads TGTGCCAGCAGCCCCGCGGGAGCGGGAGAGACCCAGTACTTC. Its translation is CASSPAGAGETQYF. Full variable domain (rest looked up from reference TRBV7-3 and TRBJ2-5): GAGVSQTPSNKVTEKGKYVELRCDPISGHTALYWYRQSLGQGPEFLIYFQGTGAADDSGLPNDRFFAVRPEGSVSTLKIQRTERGDSAVYLCASSPAGAGETQYFGPGTRLLVL.

The gene calls are TRBV6-2 or TRBV6-3 and TRBJ1-5; 11 bases line up with TRBD1. V lost 2 bases to trimming and J lost 0 bases; unmatched junction nucleotides: 9. This CDR3 contains 19 residues. Germline V gene data show CDR1 as MNHEY and CDR2 as SVGEGT. The CDR3 region has the DNA TGTGCCAGCAGTTACGCACCGGGACAGGGGGTCTATAGCAATCAGCCCCAGCATTTT. This encodes CASSYAPGQGVYSNQPQHF.

This chain joins TRBV28 and TRBJ1-5; D unresolved. The V gene lost 2 bases and the J gene lost 2 bases, with 10 bases spanning the gap. This CDR3 has 15 residues. Germline CDR1 MDHEN, CDR2 SYDVKM. The CDR3 sequence is CASSLKRLGNQPQHF. For the CDR3, the DNA is TGTGCCAGCAGTTTAAAGAGGTTGGGCAATCAGCCCCAGCATTTT.

This rearrangement joins TRBV6-6 to TRBJ1-5, with D possibly matching TRBD1 (6 bases). This CDR3 is 15 amino acids long. The germline V and J ends were trimmed by 6 bases and 0 bases, with 12 bases remaining between them. Germline V gene data show CDR1 as MNHNY and CDR2 as SVGAGI (reference sequence). The CDR3 sequence is CASRDGQNSNQPQHF. The CDR3 DNA reads TGTGCCAGCAGAGACGGACAGAATAGCAATCAGCCCCAGCATTTT.

This clone has only one observation. V and J are TRBV4-1 and TRBJ1-2; 9 bases align to TRBD1. The CDR3 loop spans 15 amino acids. The germline CDR1 and CDR2 sequences are MGHRA and YSYEKL. Unmatched junction bases numbered 10, after V lost 6 bases and J lost 5 bases. The CDR3 DNA reads TGCGCCAGCAGACCTCCGGGACAGGGAAGATATGGCTACACCTTC. It yields the protein CASRPPGQGRYGYTF.

This rearrangement joins TRBV14 to TRBJ2-7, with D uncertain. The length of the CDR3 is 13 residues. The V end lost 0 bases, the J end lost 3 bases, and 6 bases lay between the germline ends. Germline-derived CDR1 and CDR2 are SGHDN and FVKESK. The CDR3 DNA reads TGTGCCAGCAGCCAAGACCGACTCTACGAGCAGTACTTC. The encoded protein is CASSQDRLYEQYF.

The chain has TRBV29-1 and TRBJ2-5; TRBD2 aligns across 11 bases. V shed 7 bases and J 13 bases; nucleotides not matched to a gene: 23. The CDR3 length is 16 residues. Germline values: CDR1 SQVTM, CDR2 ANQGSEA. In DNA, the CDR3 is TGCAGCGCCCAGAAGGATATTTGGACTAGCGGGTCCTCTGGGTACTTC. It yields the protein CSAQKDIWTSGSSGYF.

The rearrangement uses TRBV5-6 and TRBJ2-3; the D is unclear. This CDR3 has 16 residues. Trimming took 2 bases from V and 0 from J, leaving 13 bases between them. CDR1 SGHDT and CDR2 YYEEEE come from the germline V gene. As DNA, the CDR3 is TGTGCCAGCAGCTTAGAATACGTGCAGAGCACAGATACGCAGTATTTT. This codes for CASSLEYVQSTDTQYF.

The chain uses TRBV5-1 and TRBJ1-6; 8 bases align to TRBD1. With 0 bases clipped from V and 7 bases from J, the junction kept 3 bases outside the gene matches. CDR1 and CDR2 (germline): SGHRS, YFSETQ. The CDR3 runs 15 residues. CDR3 region: CASSLVGQENSPLHF. The CDR3 DNA reads TGCGCCAGCAGCTTGGTGGGACAGGAAAATTCACCCCTCCACTTT.

This CDR3 is CASSPGTANYGYTF. In DNA form, the CDR3 reads TGTGCCAGCAGCCCTGGGACAGCCAACTATGGCTACACCTTC. This rearrangement joins TRBV7-3 to TRBJ1-2, with TRBD1 matching over 7 bases. Germline values: CDR1 SGHTA, CDR2 FQGTGA. The CDR3 runs to 14 residues. V shed 5 bases, J shed 2 bases, and the junction held 5 bases outside the gene matches.